The 28 T cell receptor beta chains given below trace back to one sample, sequenced in a study of beta chain features in type 1 diabetes. Investigators reverse transcribed all isolated RNA, so they sequenced expressed TCRB transcripts. Profiling relied on immunoSEQ multiplex PCR, and the TCRdb table lists in-frame clones only, not all of them. The data show almost 250,000 clones, with 12% to 15% seen just once and more than 0.02% held by the top ten. Sequences were obtained from naive CD4+ T cells from blood. The receptors stem from a woman aged 40 to 50 in good health.

The chain couples TRBV19 to TRBJ2-3; tentatively, D is TRBD2 (5 bases). V lost 5 bases and J 3 bases, leaving 9 bases between the germline ends. Germline-derived CDR1 and CDR2 are LNHDA and SQIVND (reference sequence). The CDR3 totals 13 residues. The CDR3 sequence is CASSWVATDTQYF. CDR3 bases: TGTGCCAGTAGTTGGGTAGCGACAGATACGCAGTATTTT. The full variable domain, with the rest looked up from reference TRBV19 and TRBJ2-3, is DGGITQSPKYLFRKEGQNVTLSCEQNLNHDAMYWYRQDPGQGLRLIYYSQIVNDFQKGDIAEGYSVSREKKESFPLTVTSAQKNPTAFYLCASSWVATDTQYFGPGTRLTVL.

This sequence joins TRBV5-1 and TRBJ2-3; 7 bases line up with TRBD2. CDR1 is SGHRS, CDR2 YFSETQ, per germline. Unmatched junction bases numbered 9, after V lost 4 bases and J lost 1 base. The CDR3 has 16 amino acids. In DNA form, the CDR3 reads TGCGCCAGCAGCCGCATTAAGCGGGGAGGCACAGATACGCAGTATTTT. It translates to CASSRIKRGGTDTQYF.

This clone was counted a few times. This chain links TRBV11-2 with TRBJ2-7, with a weak D call TRBD2 (7 bases). CDR3 size: 15 residues. V lost 5 bases and J lost 0, with 14 bases in between. Germline lookup yields CDR1 SGHAT and CDR2 FQNNGV. CDR3 nucleotide sequence: TGTGCCAGCAGCGGGAGGGGGAGTACCTCCTACGAGCAGTACTTC. This encodes CASSGRGSTSYEQYF.

Only a few counts were recorded for this clone. Other DNA sequences in this sample translate to the same CDR3. This chain joins TRBV11-2 and TRBJ2-3; 7 nucleotides align to TRBD2. This CDR3 contains 14 residues. Germline loops: CDR1 SGHAT, CDR2 FQNNGV. With 1 base clipped from V and 3 bases from J, the junction kept 1 base outside the gene matches. This chain's CDR3 is CASSLAGGTDTQYF. The CDR3 coding sequence is TGTGCCAGCAGCTTAGCGGGGGGAACAGATACGCAGTATTTT.

This clone was seen more than once but under ten times. J is TRBJ2-7 and V is TRBV2, with 11 bases aligning to TRBD1. This CDR3 is built from 14 residues. The germline gives CDR1 SNHLY, CDR2 FYNNEI. Trimming cost V 7 bases and J 2 bases; bases outside gene matches: 4. CDR3 in DNA: TGTGCCAGCATAGGGACAGGGGGTGCCTACGAGCAGTACTTC. It specifies CASIGTGGAYEQYF.

The gene calls are TRBV18 and TRBJ1-2, with 8 bases matching TRBD1. Germline V gene sequence: CDR1 KGHSH, CDR2 LQKENI. The CDR3 has 13 amino acids. Trimming at V came to 6 bases and at J to 4 bases, leaving 4 bases not matched to a gene. CDR3 DNA: TGTGCCAGCTCGCCGCAGGGGGCCTATGGCTACACCTTC. It translates to CASSPQGAYGYTF.

The CDR3 sequence is CASSTRDILSYEQYF. CDR3 nucleotide sequence: TGTGCCAGCAGTACGAGGGACATCCTCTCCTACGAGCAGTACTTC. V gene TRBV6-5 combines with J gene TRBJ2-7; tentatively, D is TRBD1 (6 bases). The CDR3 extends over 15 amino acids. V shed 5 bases and J shed 0 bases, with 14 bases lying between them. CDR1 MNHEY and CDR2 SVGAGI come from the germline V gene.

There are a few counts of this clone. The genes are TRBV12-5 and TRBJ1-1; perhaps TRBD1 as D (5 bases). CDR1 is LGHNT and CDR2 is FRNRAP in the germline V gene. V was trimmed by 2 bases and J by 0 bases, leaving 16 bases between them. This CDR3 has 17 residues. CDR3 region: CASGLPPGGLMNTEAFF. The CDR3 region has the DNA TGTGCTAGTGGTTTGCCACCGGGGGGGTTAATGAACACTGAAGCTTTCTTT.

The chain uses TRBV7-9 and TRBJ1-5; 9 positions agree with TRBD1. CDR1 is SEHNR and CDR2 is FQNEAQ in the germline V gene (reference sequence). J lost 5 bases, V lost 1 base, and 6 bases had no gene match. There are 16 residues in the CDR3. CDR3 sequence: CASSLGTGANHQPQHF. The CDR3 region has the DNA TGTGCCAGCAGCTTAGGGACAGGGGCCAACCATCAGCCCCAGCATTTT.

The CDR3 protein is CASSATSGGPDTQYF. The CDR3 nucleotides are TGTGCCAGCAGTGCGACTAGCGGGGGGCCAGATACGCAGTATTTT. The chain has TRBV6-1 and TRBJ2-3; 13 bases are shared with TRBD2. This CDR3 contains 15 residues. With 4 bases clipped from V and 4 bases from J, the junction kept 2 bases outside the gene matches. CDR1 is MNHNS and CDR2 is SASEGT in the germline V gene.

The chain recombines TRBV27 with TRBJ1-1; D is unresolved. Germline assignment: CDR1 MNHEY and CDR2 SMNVEV (reference sequence). The CDR3 extends over 12 amino acids. V was clipped by 4 bases and J by 4 bases, with 7 bases between them. The CDR3 is CASSWRGTEAFF. CDR3 bases: TGTGCCAGCAGTTGGCGAGGCACTGAAGCTTTCTTT.

This clone occurred a few times. The rearrangement links TRBV7-2 to TRBJ2-3, with D perhaps TRBD2 (5 bases). The germline CDR1 and CDR2 sequences are SGHTA and FQGNSA. The CDR3 length is 13 residues. Trimming pared 5 bases from V and 5 bases from J, leaving 11 bases between. DNA of the CDR3: TGTGCCAGCAGCCGCGGGCTCCAAGATACGCAGTATTTT. Protein sequence: CASSRGLQDTQYF.

The rearrangement links TRBV6-5 to TRBJ1-1; D not certain. The CDR3 is made up of 15 amino acids. V shed 3 bases and J shed 4 bases, with 15 bases lying between them. Per germline, CDR1 MNHEY and CDR2 SVGAGI. The CDR3 region is CASSYFGVAGTEAFF. In nucleotides, the CDR3 is TGTGCCAGCAGTTATTTTGGGGTAGCGGGCACTGAAGCTTTCTTT.

The chain employs TRBV27 and TRBJ1-5, with 8 nucleotides matching TRBD1. CDR3 size: 14 residues. V shed 2 bases, J shed 7 bases, and the junction held 4 bases outside the gene matches. CDR1 MNHEY and CDR2 SMNVEV come from the germline V gene (reference sequence). The CDR3 DNA follows: TGTGCCAGCAGTTTACTACAGGGGGGACAGCCCCAGCATTTT. It is translated as CASSLLQGGQPQHF.

Only a few counts were recorded for this clone. The chain uses TRBV7-9 and TRBJ2-3, with TRBD1 matching 9 bases. Unmatched junction bases numbered 3, after V lost 1 base and J lost 4 bases. Germline V gene data show CDR1 as SEHNR and CDR2 as FQNEAQ (reference sequence). The CDR3 consists of 15 residues. The CDR3: CASSLDRTGADTQYF. The CDR3 coding sequence is TGTGCCAGCAGCTTAGACCGGACAGGGGCAGATACGCAGTATTTT.

The gene calls are TRBV5-1 and TRBJ2-1; D is unresolved. This CDR3 is built from 11 residues. Germline V lookup: CDR1 SGHRS, CDR2 YFSETQ. Trimming removed 3 bases from V and 7 bases from J, with 5 bases in between. The CDR3 DNA follows: TGCGCCAGCAGCTCCACAAATGAGCAGTTCTTC. It translates to CASSSTNEQFF.

V is TRBV7-9 and J is TRBJ2-1; maybe TRBD1 (7 bases). In germline, CDR1 is SEHNR, CDR2 FQNEAQ (reference sequence). The CDR3 has 18 amino acids. Trimming pared 8 bases from V and 0 bases from J, leaving 23 bases between. Here the CDR3 DNA reads TGTGCCAGCCGGCGGGACAGAGGTTCAGGGAGCTCCTACAATGAGCAGTTCTTC. Translating gives CASRRDRGSGSSYNEQFF.

The genes are TRBV27 and TRBJ2-7, with D possibly TRBD2 on 7 matching bases. Trimming took off 9 bases at V and 4 bases at J, with 16 bases between the two ends. CDR1 is MNHEY and CDR2 is SMNVEV in the germline V gene (reference sequence). The CDR3 has 13 residues. The CDR3 protein is CASRGGLRYEQYF. The DNA of the CDR3 is TGTGCCAGTCGAGGGGGACTACGGTACGAGCAGTACTTC.

This clone turned up a few times. The chain employs TRBV5-4 and TRBJ1-1; 8 nucleotides line up with TRBD1. The CDR3 runs 13 residues. V was clipped by 4 bases and J by 4 bases; unmatched bases: 3. The germline V gene has CDR1 SGHNT and CDR2 YYREEE (reference sequence). The CDR3 DNA reads TGTGCCAGCAGCCCTGACAGGGGCACTGAAGCTTTCTTT. Its protein product is CASSPDRGTEAFF. The full variable domain, with the rest looked up from reference TRBV5-4 and TRBJ1-1, is ETGVTQSPTHLIKTRGQQVTLRCSSQSGHNTVSWYQQALGQGPQFIFQYYREEENGRGNFPPRFSGLQFPNYSSELNVNALELDDSALYLCASSPDRGTEAFFGQGTRLTVV.

This clone was observed a handful of times. The CDR3 reads CASSPFSAAQETQYF. CDR3 DNA sequence: TGTGCCAGCTCACCATTCTCAGCGGCCCAAGAGACCCAGTACTTC. The chain uses TRBV18 and TRBJ2-5; the D gene is possibly TRBD2 (5 bases). V lost 2 bases and J 1 base, leaving 11 bases between the germline ends. The CDR3 totals 15 residues. Germline loops: CDR1 KGHSH, CDR2 LQKENI. Variable domain in full (rest from reference TRBV18 and TRBJ2-5): NAGVMQNPRHLVRRRGQEARLRCSPMKGHSHVYWYRQLPEEGLKFMVYLQKENIIDESGMPKERFSAEFPKEGPSILRIQQVVRGDSAAYFCASSPFSAAQETQYFGPGTRLLVL.

The CDR3, as DNA: TGTGCCAGCAGCGGACTAGCCCCTTACGAGCAGTACTTC. This codes for CASSGLAPYEQYF. The V and J genes are TRBV7-9 and TRBJ2-7, with 8 nucleotides matching TRBD2. Looked up from germline, CDR1 is SEHNR and CDR2 is FQNEAQ (reference sequence). This CDR3 contains 13 residues. The junction had 4 bases not matched to a gene; V was cut back by 5 bases and J by 4 bases.

The rearrangement joins TRBV10-3 to TRBJ1-6; D unclear. Germline V gene lookup returns CDR1 ENHRY and CDR2 SYGVKD. The CDR3 consists of 18 residues. With 0 bases removed from V and 0 bases from J, the gap between germline ends came to 12 bases. In DNA, the CDR3 is TGTGCCATCAGTGAGTCGGGCAGGCTGAGCTCCTATAATTCACCCCTCCACTTT. Protein sequence: CAISESGRLSSYNSPLHF.

This clone came up a few times. This chain joins TRBV4-3 and TRBJ1-2; D not certain. Deletions cut 0 bases from V and 10 bases from J, with 15 bases between. The CDR3 extends over 14 amino acids. Germline V gives CDR1 LGHNA, CDR2 YSLEER. CDR3 coding DNA: TGCGCCAGCAGCCAAGATCAGGAGGTACCATACTACACCTTC. It specifies CASSQDQEVPYYTF.

This clone was counted only a few times. The J gene is TRBJ2-7, the V gene TRBV11-2; the match to TRBD1 covers 7 bases. With V trimmed by 0 bases and J by 3 bases, 8 bases remained unmatched. The CDR3 has 16 residues. Per the germline V gene, CDR1 is SGHAT and CDR2 is FQNNGV. The CDR3 loop reads CASSLERGRGIYEQYF. The CDR3 DNA follows: TGTGCCAGCAGCTTAGAGAGGGGCAGGGGGATCTACGAGCAGTACTTC.

This sequence joins TRBV5-1 and TRBJ2-7, with TRBD2 as a possible D gene (5 bases). The CDR3 covers 12 residues. V lost 2 bases and J lost 7, with 10 bases in between. CDR1 is SGHRS and CDR2 is YFSETQ in the germline V gene. CDR3 coding DNA: TGCGCCAGCAGCTTCATCCCGGGGGAGCAGTACTTC. Translation gives CASSFIPGEQYF.

This clone has just one count. The V call is TRBV6-6, the J call TRBJ1-5; TRBD1 might be the D (5 bases). Per germline, CDR1 MNHNY and CDR2 SVGAGI (reference sequence). This CDR3 spans 15 amino acids. Trimming removed 6 bases from V and 2 bases from J, with 14 bases in between. CDR3 sequence: CASRRGGTGNQPQHF. The CDR3 region has the DNA TGTGCCAGCAGGCGGGGGGGAACGGGCAATCAGCCCCAGCATTTT.

This sequence joins TRBV2 and TRBJ1-2; D gene unclear. V lost 0 bases, J lost 1 base, and 6 bases lay in between. Per germline, CDR1 SNHLY and CDR2 FYNNEI. This CDR3 has 14 residues. As DNA, the CDR3 is TGTGCCAGCAGTGAAGCGGCGGTTAACTATGGCTACACCTTC. This encodes CASSEAAVNYGYTF.

This clone was recorded a few times. The chain employs TRBV9 and TRBJ2-5, with D possibly TRBD2 on 5 matching bases. This CDR3 is built from 15 residues. The germline V gene encodes CDR1 SGDLS and CDR2 YYNGEE. V was trimmed by 0 bases and J by 5 bases, leaving 14 bases between them. The CDR3 region has the DNA TGTGCCAGCAGCGTAGATCAAGCGGAGACGGAGACCCAGTACTTC. Translated, it gives CASSVDQAETETQYF.